This T cell receptor (beta chain) is from a study of blood T cell repertoires in COVID-19. The V end lost 3 bases, the J end lost 5 bases, and 17 bases lay between the germline ends. The germline gives CDR1 MGHDK, CDR2 SYGVNS. This CDR3 region has 15 residues. Authors' methods: By means of reference gene primer amplification, nucleated cell counts were estimated. The table came from immunoSEQ multiplex PCR; TCRdb's copy has only in-frame clones and leaves some out. Clone size and the V and J calls come from that table; the DNA yielded D and trimming. Of roughly 190,000 clones detected, 84% appear once; the ten largest clones hold 4.5% to 6%.

This chain uses TRBV25-1 with TRBJ2-7; D not resolved. Sequenced material: peripheral blood. The receptor was isolated from a woman in her seventies with active or convalescent COVID-19. This CDR3 reads CASSDRPPSRHEQYF. The CDR3 DNA reads as TGTGCCAGCAGTGACCGACCGCCCTCGCGGCACGAGCAGTACTTC.